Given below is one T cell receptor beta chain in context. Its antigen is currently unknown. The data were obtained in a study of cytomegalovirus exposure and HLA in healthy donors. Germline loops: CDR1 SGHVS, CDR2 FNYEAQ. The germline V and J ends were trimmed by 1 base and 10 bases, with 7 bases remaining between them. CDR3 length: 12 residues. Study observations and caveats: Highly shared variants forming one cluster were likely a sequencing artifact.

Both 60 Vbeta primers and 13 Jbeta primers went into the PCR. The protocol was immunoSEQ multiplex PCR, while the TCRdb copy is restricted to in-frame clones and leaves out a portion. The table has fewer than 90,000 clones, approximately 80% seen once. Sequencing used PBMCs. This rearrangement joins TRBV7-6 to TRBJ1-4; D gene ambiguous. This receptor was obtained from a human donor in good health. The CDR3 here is CASSLEGGKLFF. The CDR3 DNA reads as TGTGCCAGCAGCTTAGAGGGAGGAAAACTGTTTTTT.